These T cell receptor beta chains were read from a single sample in a study of blood T cell repertoires in COVID-19. Profiling relied on immunoSEQ multiplex PCR, and the TCRdb table lists in-frame clones only, not all of them. Found here are 350,000 to 400,000 clones, 80% to 95% of them singletons; the top ten hold more than 0.85%. The sample was PBMCs or T cells enriched from blood (not recorded which). The source is a woman aged 40 to 49 who had been exposed to COVID-19. Each CDR3 is given with its conserved first and last residue. A clone size is listed for some rows: how often the clone was seen (once, few, many), or a class if it is expanded.

>TRBV19|TRBJ2-2|few
CASRFLGTGFIGELFF
>TRBV5-1|TRBJ1-3|NA
CASSSWAGQALSGNTIYF
>TRBV3-1/TRBV3-2|TRBJ2-1|NA
CASSQGLAGGSYNEQFF
>TRBV13|TRBJ2-7|once
CASSSDSGSYEQYF
>TRBV7-9|TRBJ2-7|NA
CASSSSGRALAQYF
>TRBV3-1/TRBV3-2|TRBJ1-5|NA
CASSQGTGRSNQPQHF
>TRBV30|TRBJ2-3|NA
CAWSVGRTSRTDTQYF
>TRBV28|TRBJ1-3|NA
CASTPTGRLGNTIYF
>TRBV12-3/TRBV12-4|TRBJ1-1|few
CASTLTGNTEAFF
>TRBV12-5|TRBJ1-2|once
CASGPYGGAYGYTF
>TRBV19|TRBJ1-6|NA
CASSRTGDRGRSPLHF
>TRBV27|TRBJ1-5|NA
CASNLRRDIDSNQPQHF
>TRBV5-1|TRBJ2-1|NA
CASSLGPSGSNEQFF
>TRBV11-1|TRBJ2-5|NA
CASSYHYGQETQYF
>TRBV27|TRBJ2-6|NA
CAARSSGANVLTF
>TRBV14|TRBJ2-5|NA
CASSQSGAGETQYF
>TRBV6-5|TRBJ2-2|NA
CASSYSTGTGELFF
>TRBV12-3/TRBV12-4|TRBJ1-1|once
CASTRTAEAFF